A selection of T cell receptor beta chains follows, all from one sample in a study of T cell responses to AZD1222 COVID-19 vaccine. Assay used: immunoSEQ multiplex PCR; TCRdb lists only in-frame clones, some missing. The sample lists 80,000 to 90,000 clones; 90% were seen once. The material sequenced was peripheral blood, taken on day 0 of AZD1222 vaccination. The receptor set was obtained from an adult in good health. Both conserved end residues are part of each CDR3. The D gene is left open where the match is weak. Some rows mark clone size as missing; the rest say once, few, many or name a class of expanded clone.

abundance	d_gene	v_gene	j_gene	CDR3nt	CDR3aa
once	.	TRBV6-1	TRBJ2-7	TGTGCCAGCAGTGAAGTTTTGGACAGAGCCTGCGAGCAGTACTTC	CASSEVLDRACEQYF
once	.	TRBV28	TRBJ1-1	TGTGCCAGCAGTTCTTCAGGGAAGTTACCTGAAGCTTTCTTT	CASSSSGKLPEAFF
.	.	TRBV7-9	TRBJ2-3	TGTGCCAGCAGACGACACTTAGGTACAGATACGCAGTATTTT	CASRRHLGTDTQYF
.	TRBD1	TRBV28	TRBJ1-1	TGTGCCAGCACCCCGCGCGGGCAGGGGGGAGCTGAAGCTTTCTTT	CASTPRGQGGAEAFF
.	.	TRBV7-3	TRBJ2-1	TGTGCCAGCAGCTTAGTACCGGGCCTAACCTACAATGAGCAGTTCTTC	CASSLVPGLTYNEQFF
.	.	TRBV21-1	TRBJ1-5	TGTGCCAGCAGCAAAGCCAACCGACGGGGTCAGCCCCAGCATTTT	CASSKANRRGQPQHF
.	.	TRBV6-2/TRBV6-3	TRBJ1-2	TGTGCCAGCAGCGGACAGAACTATGGCTACACCTTC	CASSGQNYGYTF
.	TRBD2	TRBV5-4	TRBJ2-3	TGTGCCAGCAGCTTGGCTAGCGGGGCCACAGATACGCAGTATTTT	CASSLASGATDTQYF
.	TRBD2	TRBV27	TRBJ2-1	TGTGCCAGCAGTTTAGGGGCCGGGACTAGCGGGAACTACTACAATGAGCAGTTCTTC	CASSLGAGTSGNYYNEQFF
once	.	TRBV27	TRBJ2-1	TGTGCCAGCAGTCTTAGCGCCTCCTACAATGAGCAGTTCTTC	CASSLSASYNEQFF
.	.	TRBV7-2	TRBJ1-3	TGTGCCAGCAGCCGTGATCTGGCAGGCTCTGGAAACACCATATATTTT	CASSRDLAGSGNTIYF
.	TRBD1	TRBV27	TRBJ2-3	TGTGCCAGCAGTTTAGTCAGGGGGCTTACAGATACGCAGTATTTT	CASSLVRGLTDTQYF
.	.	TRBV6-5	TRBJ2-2	TGTGCCAGCAGTAGGCGGGGGCCTGACGGGGAGCTGTTTTTT	CASSRRGPDGELFF
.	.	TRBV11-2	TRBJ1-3	TGTGCCAGCAGCTCGGCTCCGGGGGCAGGAAACACCATATATTTT	CASSSAPGAGNTIYF
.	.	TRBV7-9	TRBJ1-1	TGTGCCAGCAGCTTAATGGACACCACGAACACTGAAGCTTTCTTT	CASSLMDTTNTEAFF
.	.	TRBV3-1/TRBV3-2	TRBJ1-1	TGTGCCAGCAGCCAAGGGGATTTGGCGGCCAACACTGAAGCTTTCTTT	CASSQGDLAANTEAFF
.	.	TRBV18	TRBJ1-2	TGTGCCAGCTCACCCGAAGGGGGGGTCGGCTATGGCTACACCTTC	CASSPEGGVGYGYTF
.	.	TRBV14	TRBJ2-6	TGTGCCAGCAGCCAGCAGTGGGGGGCCAACGTCCTGACTTTC	CASSQQWGANVLTF
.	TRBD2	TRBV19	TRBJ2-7	TGTGCCAGTAGAACCGGGACTAGCCCCTACGAGCAGTACTTC	CASRTGTSPYEQYF
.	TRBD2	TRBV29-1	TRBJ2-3	TGCAGCGTCCCGTCGGTGCGGGAGGGAACAGATACGCAGTATTTT	CSVPSVREGTDTQYF
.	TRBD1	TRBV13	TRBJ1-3	TGTGCCAGCAGCAGGGACAGTCCCGGAAACACCATATATTTT	CASSRDSPGNTIYF
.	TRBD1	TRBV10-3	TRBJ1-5	TGTGCCATCAGCCCGGGACAGGGGCCCGGTTCCAATCAGCCCCAGCATTTT	CAISPGQGPGSNQPQHF
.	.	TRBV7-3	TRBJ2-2	TGTGCCAGCAGCTTAAGTTTGACGGGCGGGGAGCTGTTTTTT	CASSLSLTGGELFF
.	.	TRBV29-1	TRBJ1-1	TGCAGCGTTGACCCGGGACAAGCGACTGAAGCTTTCTTT	CSVDPGQATEAFF
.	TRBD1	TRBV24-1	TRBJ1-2	TGTGCCACCAGTGACGACAGGGACAGGGATGGAGGCTACACCTTC	CATSDDRDRDGGYTF